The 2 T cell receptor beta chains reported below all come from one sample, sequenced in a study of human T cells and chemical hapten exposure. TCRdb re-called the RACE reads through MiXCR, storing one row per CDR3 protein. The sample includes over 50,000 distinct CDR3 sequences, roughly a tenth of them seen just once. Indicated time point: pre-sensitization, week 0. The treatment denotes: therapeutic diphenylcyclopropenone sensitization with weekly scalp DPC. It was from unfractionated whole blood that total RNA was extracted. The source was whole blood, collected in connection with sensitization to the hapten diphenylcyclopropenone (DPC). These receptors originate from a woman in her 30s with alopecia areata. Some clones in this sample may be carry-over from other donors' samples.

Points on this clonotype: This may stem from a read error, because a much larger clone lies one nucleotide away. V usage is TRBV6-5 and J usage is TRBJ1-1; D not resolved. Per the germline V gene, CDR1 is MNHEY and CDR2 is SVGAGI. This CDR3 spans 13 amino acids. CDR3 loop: CASSYSWNTVAFF. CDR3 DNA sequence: TGTGCCAGCAGTTACTCGTGGAACACTGTAGCTTTCTTT.

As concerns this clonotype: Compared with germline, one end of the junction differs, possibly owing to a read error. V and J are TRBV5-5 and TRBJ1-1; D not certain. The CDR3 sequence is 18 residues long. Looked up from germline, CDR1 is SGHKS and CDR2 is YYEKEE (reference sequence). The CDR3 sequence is CAGSLVTLTTLVNTEAFF. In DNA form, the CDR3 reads TGTGCCGGCAGCTTGGTGACCCTTACGACACTCGTGAACACTGAAGCTTTCTTT.